This paragraph covers one TCR beta chain sequence. Its recognized antigen is unknown. No much larger clone exists at a distance of one base, and base qualities are not known. The record originates from a study of T-cell memory formation after mild COVID-19 listed by TCRdb under 2021. Regarding the complete study: Most TCR sequence clusters were specific to one of the two donors. Two young, previously healthy adult volunteers, one female and one male, were included in the cohort. In two donors, T-cell clones that expanded and contracted after mild COVID-19 were tracked by sequencing TCRalpha and TCRbeta repertoires over time. The full study reports these points: The detection of some responding clones in pre-infection memory suggests that pre-existing cross-reactive memory T cells joined the SARS-CoV-2 response. The second-wave clones that peaked on day 37 were not confirmed to be SARS-CoV-2 specific. The study covered only a couple of mild cases, and larger cohorts including severe cases with pre-infection samples were considered necessary. From day 15 to 85, contracting clones showed balanced CD4/CD8 phenotypes, whereas a second wave of clones that expanded from day 15 to 37 leaned towards CD4+. Contracting CD4+ clones appeared mostly in the CM and EM memory subsets, whereas CD8+ clones were enriched in EMRA.

Ends trimmed: V by 5 bases, J by 5 bases; bases unmatched to a gene: 13. Counted from cysteine to phenylalanine, this CDR3 has 16 amino acids. Only CDR3 DNA is held: 48 bases, read in frame from base 1. CDR1 and CDR2 (MNHEY, SVGEGT) derive from the germline V gene. Ficoll-Paque density gradient centrifugation was the method used to isolate PBMCs. The sequencer was an Illumina NovaSeq 6000. cDNA libraries for TCRalpha and TCRbeta were prepared by 5'RACE using constant-segment primers, with sample barcodes and unique molecular identifiers added. Trizol reagent was used to extract RNA from every sample. Library amplification was performed in two PCR steps, and a second sample barcode and Illumina TruSeq adapters were introduced in the second step. Sequencing of the libraries was done on an Illumina NovaSeq, producing 2 x 150 bp paired-end reads. Per the original workflow: The reads were demultiplexed and collapsed into UMI-guided consensus sequences using migec v1.2.7. With mixcr v2.1.11, UMI consensuses were aligned to TRA and TRB V and J templates and assembled into clonotypes. Expanded or contracted clonotypes were those called significant by both edgeR and NoisET, with noise models trained on biological replicates. For edgeR calls, the thresholds were a false discovery rate-adjusted p below 0.01 and a log2 fold-change of 1. PCA with hierarchical clustering of max-normalized trajectories of the 1000 most abundant clonotypes was used as exploratory dynamics analysis. Separately sequenced CD4+ and CD8+ repertoires were used to assign the CD4 or CD8 phenotype of responding clones. Using fastp trimming at Q25 and MiXCR clonotype assembly, TCRdb reanalyzed the public sequencing data and kept in-frame beta chains. Each CDR3 protein appears once, grouped with its most common genes and DNA. The V and J calls shown here were made by TCRdb, not taken from the authors' results. The sample records 550,000 to 700,000 distinct CDR3 sequences, around 16% of which are singletons. Of the sample, just over 8% falls within the top ten clones.

In this chain, TRBV6-2 or TRBV6-3 is recombined with TRBJ2-7, with 9 middle bases fitting TRBD2. The clonotype comes from an adult woman who had mild COVID-19 (a few samples of this study predate the infection). The sample titles of this study are shuffled in the database, so cell type and time point are left out; the donor was told from shared clones. Sequencing was performed on PBMCs or a T cell subset sorted from them (not recorded which). The DNA reads TGTGCCAGCAGTCCCGGGACTAGCACCTTCTGGGACGAGCAGTACTTC. This yields the protein CASSPGTSTFWDEQYF.